This TCR beta chain comes out of a study of T cell repertoires in cytomegalovirus infection. The CDR3 totals 16 residues. Germline CDR1 and CDR2: ENHRY and SYGVKD. The V end was cut by 2 bases, the J end by 3 bases, with 15 bases between. Using its own MiXCR run on the reads, TCRdb lists one record per CDR3 protein. The table lists hundreds of thousands of distinct CDR3 sequences, approximately 24% of them singletons. The chain uses TRBV10-3 and TRBJ2-3; perhaps TRBD2 as D (5 bases). Sequenced: CD8+ T cells from PBMCs. This receptor was identified in a human donor in good health (CMV status not recorded). Some clones in this sample may be carry-over from other donors' samples. CDR3 bases: TGTGCCATCAGTGAGACTAGTTCCCTTGGAACAGATACGCAGTATTTT. Translated: CAISETSSLGTDTQYF.